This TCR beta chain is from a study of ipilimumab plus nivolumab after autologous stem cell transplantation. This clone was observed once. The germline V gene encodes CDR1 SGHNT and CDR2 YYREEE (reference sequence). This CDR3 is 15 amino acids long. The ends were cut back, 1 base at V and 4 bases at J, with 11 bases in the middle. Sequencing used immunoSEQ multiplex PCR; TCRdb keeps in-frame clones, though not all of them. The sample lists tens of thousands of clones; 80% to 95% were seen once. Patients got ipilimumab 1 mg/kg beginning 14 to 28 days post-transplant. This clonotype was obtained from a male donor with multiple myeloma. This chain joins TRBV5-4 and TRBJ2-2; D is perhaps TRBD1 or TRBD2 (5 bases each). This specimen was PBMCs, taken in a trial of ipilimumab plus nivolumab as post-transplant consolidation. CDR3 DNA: TGTGCCAGCAGCTTGAGAGGGGCTGGCACCGGGGAGCTGTTTTTT. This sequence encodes CASSLRGAGTGELFF.